This T cell receptor beta chain was observed in a study of blood T cell repertoires in COVID-19. In the study overall: Samples came from the United States, Italy and Spain, spanning acute and convalescent COVID-19. The analysed material was cDNA or gDNA that came from T cells, B-cell-depleted T cells, or PBMCs.

The CDR3 has 13 residues. Germline lookup yields CDR1 SGHDN and CDR2 FVKESK. V dropped 8 bases and J dropped 7 bases, with 17 bases sitting between them. Per the authors' pipeline: Cell counts per sample came from amplifying reference gene primers. TCRdb keeps only in-frame clones here, not all; method: immunoSEQ multiplex PCR. The D gene and trimming were derived from the DNA, and the V and J assignments and clone size from that table. The sample lists about 60,000 clones; 70% to 85% were seen once. V gene TRBV14 combines with J gene TRBJ1-1, with D maybe TRBD1 (5 bases). The clonotype comes from a man in his 60s with acute or convalescent COVID-19. The sequenced material came from peripheral blood. The CDR3 nucleotides read TGTGCCAGCTCGAGGGGCCCCGGGGGTGAAGCTTTCTTT. Protein: CASSRGPGGEAFF.